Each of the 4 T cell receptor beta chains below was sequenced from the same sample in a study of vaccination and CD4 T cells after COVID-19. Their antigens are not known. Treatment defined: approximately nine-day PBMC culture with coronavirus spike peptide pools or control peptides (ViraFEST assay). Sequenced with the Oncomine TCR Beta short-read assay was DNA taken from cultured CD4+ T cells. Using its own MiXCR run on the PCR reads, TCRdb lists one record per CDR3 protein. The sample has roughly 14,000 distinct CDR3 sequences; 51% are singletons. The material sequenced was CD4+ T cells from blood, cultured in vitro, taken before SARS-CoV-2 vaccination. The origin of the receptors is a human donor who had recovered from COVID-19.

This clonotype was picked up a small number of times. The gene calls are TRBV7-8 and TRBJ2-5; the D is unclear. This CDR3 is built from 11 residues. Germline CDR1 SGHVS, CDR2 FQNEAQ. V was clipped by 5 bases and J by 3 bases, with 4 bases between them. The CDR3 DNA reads TGTGCCAGCAGCCGCGAAGAGACCCAGTACTTC. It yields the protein CASSREETQYF.

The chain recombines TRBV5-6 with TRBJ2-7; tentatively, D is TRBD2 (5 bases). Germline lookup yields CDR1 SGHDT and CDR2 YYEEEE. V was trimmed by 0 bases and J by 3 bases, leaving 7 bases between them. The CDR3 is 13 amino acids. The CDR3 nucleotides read TGTGCCAGCAGCTTGGTTCGGGGCTACGAGCAGTACTTC. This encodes CASSLVRGYEQYF.

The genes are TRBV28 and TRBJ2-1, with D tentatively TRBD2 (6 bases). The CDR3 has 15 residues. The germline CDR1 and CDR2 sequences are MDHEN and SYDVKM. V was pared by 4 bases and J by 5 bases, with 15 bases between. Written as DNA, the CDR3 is TGTGCCAGCAGTTCAGTTCGCGGGAACAACAATGAGCAGTTCTTC. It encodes CASSSVRGNNNEQFF.

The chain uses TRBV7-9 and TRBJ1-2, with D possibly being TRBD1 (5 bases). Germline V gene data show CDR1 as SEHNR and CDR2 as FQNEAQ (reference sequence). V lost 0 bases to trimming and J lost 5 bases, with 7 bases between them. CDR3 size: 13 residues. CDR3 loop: CASSLAGAYGYTF. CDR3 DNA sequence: TGTGCCAGCAGCTTAGCAGGGGCGTATGGCTACACCTTC. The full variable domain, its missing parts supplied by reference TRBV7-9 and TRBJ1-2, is DTGVSQNPRHKITKRGQNVTFRCDPISEHNRLYWYRQTLGQGPEFLTYFQNEAQLEKSRLLSDRFSAERPKGSFSTLEIQRTEQGDSAMYLCASSLAGAYGYTFGSGTRLTVV.